The 18 T cell receptor beta chains in this list originate from one sample, sequenced in a study of cytomegalovirus exposure and HLA in healthy donors. Vbeta (60) and Jbeta (13) primers were used in the PCR. Produced via immunoSEQ multiplex PCR; TCRdb's table is partial and in-frame only. The table includes roughly 190,000 clones, more than 65% detected once. The sequencing sample was made of PBMCs. These receptors all stem from a female donor in good health and CMV-seronegative.

The V call is TRBV27, the J call TRBJ2-5; 9 positions agree with TRBD2. Per the germline V gene, CDR1 is MNHEY and CDR2 is SMNVEV (reference sequence). The CDR3 extends over 17 amino acids. The trim removed 4 bases at V and 5 bases at J, leaving 14 bases unmatched. The DNA for the CDR3 is TGTGCCAGCAGTTATCTTAGCCGCGGGACTAGCAGGGAGACCCAGTACTTC. Translation: CASSYLSRGTSRETQYF.

This rearrangement joins TRBV12-5 to TRBJ2-1; D is ambiguous. Germline CDR1 and CDR2: LGHNT and FRNRAP. Between the trimmed V and J ends, which lost 2 bases and 2 bases, there was a span of 7 bases. The CDR3 loop spans 14 amino acids. The CDR3 spells CASGLITTYNEQFF. CDR3 bases: TGTGCTAGTGGTTTGATTACTACCTACAATGAGCAGTTCTTC.

The V gene is TRBV10-3, the J gene TRBJ2-7, with 8 bases aligning to TRBD2. The CDR3 is 15 amino acids. Germline V gene lookup returns CDR1 ENHRY and CDR2 SYGVKD. The junction had 7 bases not matched to a gene; V was cut back by 6 bases and J by 0 bases. DNA for the CDR3: TGTGCCATCAGCCCTTTAGCGGGAAGCTCCTACGAGCAGTACTTC. Its translation: CAISPLAGSSYEQYF.

The chain employs TRBV29-1 and TRBJ1-1; the D gene is possibly TRBD1 (5 bases). Germline V lookup: CDR1 SQVTM, CDR2 ANQGSEA. V was trimmed by 4 bases and J by 4 bases, leaving 10 bases between them. This CDR3 contains 12 residues. The CDR3 bases are TGCAGCGTTGTTGGGGGGGGCACTGAAGCTTTCTTT. Residues: CSVVGGGTEAFF.

V gene TRBV5-1 combines with J gene TRBJ1-1, with TRBD1 as a possible D gene (5 bases). V was trimmed by 4 bases and J by 1 base, leaving 14 bases between them. The CDR3 consists of 15 residues. Germline values: CDR1 SGHRS, CDR2 YFSETQ. This chain's CDR3 is CASSRGGTENTEAFF. CDR3 sequence (DNA): TGCGCCAGCAGCCGGGGAGGGACTGAGAACACTGAAGCTTTCTTT.

The chain couples TRBV11-2 to TRBJ1-1; no clear D. This CDR3 spans 15 amino acids. Between the trimmed V and J ends, which lost 1 base and 2 bases, there was a span of 11 bases. Germline loops: CDR1 SGHAT, CDR2 FQNNGV. For the CDR3, the DNA is TGTGCCAGCAGCTTAGGACACGTCGGAAACACTGAAGCTTTCTTT. It encodes CASSLGHVGNTEAFF.

V usage is TRBV28 and J usage is TRBJ1-6, with 7 bases lining up with TRBD1. In germline, CDR1 is MDHEN, CDR2 SYDVKM. V gave up 4 bases and J gave up 13 bases; unmatched junction bases: 7. The CDR3 is 13 amino acids. CDR3 sequence: CASSSGQANPLHF. CDR3 DNA sequence: TGTGCCAGCAGTTCCGGACAGGCAAATCCCCTCCACTTT. The complete variable domain, with remaining parts taken from reference TRBV28 and TRBJ1-6, reads DVKVTQSSRYLVKRTGEKVFLECVQDMDHENMFWYRQDPGLGLRLIYFSYDVKMKEKGDIPEGYSVSREKKERFSLILESASTNQTSMYLCASSSGQANPLHFGNGTRLTVT.

J is TRBJ2-7 and V is TRBV10-3, with TRBD1 identical over 12 bases. This CDR3 has 13 residues. The ends lost 7 bases at V and 4 bases at J; junction bases unmatched: 2. Germline V CDR1 and CDR2: ENHRY, SYGVKD. The CDR3 DNA is TGTGCCATCACGGGACAGGGGGCTTACGAGCAGTACTTC. Translation: CAITGQGAYEQYF.

V gene TRBV7-9 combines with J gene TRBJ2-5, with D possibly matching TRBD2 (5 bases). TRBJ2-7 explains the end of the DNA better; the J call may be wrong. Germline V gene data show CDR1 as SEHNR and CDR2 as FQNEAQ (reference sequence). This CDR3 spans 13 amino acids. In DNA form, the CDR3 reads TGTGCCAGCAGCTTAATCGGGGTCTACGAGCAGTACTTC. It encodes CASSLIGVYEQYF.

The V and J genes are TRBV4-1 and TRBJ1-1; D call uncertain. The CDR3 has 13 amino acids. Looked up from germline, CDR1 is MGHRA and CDR2 is YSYEKL. Trimming took 1 base from V and 4 from J, leaving 7 bases between them. CDR3: CASSQVPVTEAFF. CDR3 sequence (DNA): TGCGCCAGCAGCCAAGTGCCGGTCACTGAAGCTTTCTTT.

This chain joins TRBV27 and TRBJ2-7; TRBD2 agrees at 9 bases. V shed 6 bases, J shed 6 bases, and the junction held 3 bases outside the gene matches. CDR1 and CDR2 from the germline V gene are MNHEY and SMNVEV (reference sequence). The CDR3 extends over 12 amino acids. The CDR3 loop is CASRGLAPEQYF. As DNA, the CDR3 is TGTGCCAGCAGGGGACTAGCTCCCGAGCAGTACTTC.

The chain couples TRBV2 to TRBJ2-5; TRBD2 aligns across 11 bases. The germline CDR1 and CDR2 sequences are SNHLY and FYNNEI. The CDR3 consists of 18 residues. V gave up 4 bases and J gave up 4 bases; unmatched junction bases: 14. In DNA, the CDR3 is TGTGCCAGCAGTGGAGGGTTGGGTCGGCTAGCGGGAGGAGAGACCCAGTACTTC. Translation: CASSGGLGRLAGGETQYF. Looking up the rest from reference TRBV2 and TRBJ2-5 gives the full variable domain: EPEVTQTPSHQVTQMGQEVILRCVPISNHLYFYWYRQILGQKVEFLVSFYNNEISEKSEIFDDQFSVERPDGSNFTLKIRSTKLEDSAMYFCASSGGLGRLAGGETQYFGPGTRLLVL.

The CDR3 spells CASSPRTGIEKLFF. The CDR3 DNA is TGTGCCAGCAGTCCCCGGACAGGGATCGAAAAACTGTTTTTT. V usage is TRBV28 and J usage is TRBJ1-4, with 8 positions matching TRBD1. Germline V CDR1 and CDR2: MDHEN, SYDVKM. This CDR3 is built from 14 residues. The J segment lost 8 bases and the V segment lost 5 bases, leaving 7 bases of the junction unmatched.

This clone was counted ten times or more. This rearrangement joins TRBV14 to TRBJ2-1; 10 bases agree with TRBD2. The CDR3 runs 15 residues. Germline values: CDR1 SGHDN, CDR2 FVKESK. Trimming took 1 base from V and 10 from J; bases not matched to a gene: 7. CDR3 protein: CASSQVAGGRGEQFF. The DNA for the CDR3 is TGTGCCAGCAGCCAAGTAGCGGGGGGACGTGGGGAGCAGTTCTTC.

This clone was observed once. This chain uses TRBV18 with TRBJ1-2; D not resolved. Germline lookup yields CDR1 KGHSH and CDR2 LQKENI. The CDR3 has 13 residues. The ends were cut back, 4 bases at V and 8 bases at J, with 14 bases in the middle. The CDR3 nucleotides read TGTGCCAGCTCACGCGACCAGGATCAGGGCTACACCTTC. This translates into CASSRDQDQGYTF.

The rearrangement joins TRBV7-3 to TRBJ1-6; TRBD1 aligns across 10 bases. Germline V lookup: CDR1 SGHTA, CDR2 FQGTGA. The V and J ends lost 5 bases and 7 bases, in that order; junction bases with no gene match: 5. CDR3 size: 15 residues. The CDR3 nucleotides read TGTGCCAGCAGCCTCCTGGGACAGGGGAATTCACCCCTCCACTTT. This translates into CASSLLGQGNSPLHF.

This rearrangement joins TRBV6-6 to TRBJ1-6, with TRBD1 as a possible D gene (6 bases). The length of the CDR3 is 13 residues. Germline V gene data show CDR1 as MNHNY and CDR2 as SVGAGI (reference sequence). V shed 6 bases and J shed 4 bases, with 7 bases lying between them. The CDR3 region has the DNA TGTGCCAGCAGAAGGGGGTATAATTCACCCCTCCACTTT. Its protein product is CASRRGYNSPLHF.

The table lists this clone with a few counts. The chain links TRBV28 to TRBJ2-1; 8 bases line up with TRBD2. This CDR3 spans 15 amino acids. Trimming at V came to 6 bases and at J to 8 bases, leaving 12 bases not matched to a gene. Per the germline V gene, CDR1 is MDHEN and CDR2 is SYDVKM. CDR3 in amino acids: CASSPSLAGKDEQFF. CDR3 coding DNA: TGTGCCAGCAGCCCAAGTTTAGCGGGAAAGGATGAGCAGTTCTTC. Supplemented by reference TRBV28 and TRBJ2-1, the full variable domain reads DVKVTQSSRYLVKRTGEKVFLECVQDMDHENMFWYRQDPGLGLRLIYFSYDVKMKEKGDIPEGYSVSREKKERFSLILESASTNQTSMYLCASSPSLAGKDEQFFGPGTRLTVL.